This is a list of T cell receptor beta chains from one sample in a study of T cells in Graves' hyperthyroidism and ophthalmopathy. Using its own MiXCR run on the multiplex PCR reads, TCRdb lists one record per CDR3 protein. This table holds fewer than 550,000 distinct CDR3 sequences, approximately 25% found once. The sequenced material came from blood. The receptors here all came from a woman aged 25 to 39 with Graves' ophthalmopathy. The CDR3 runs from the conserved cysteine through the conserved F or W. A D gene is named only where the DNA matches it firmly. The size of a clone is reported for some rows only, either as once, few or many, or as a class for expanded clones.

abundance	v_gene	j_gene	len	d_gene	CDR3aa	CDR3nt
-	TRBV3-1	TRBJ2-7	11	-	CACGAGYEQYF	TGTGCCTGCGGCGCGGGCTACGAGCAGTACTTC
-	TRBV6-5	TRBJ1-2	14	-	CASRRTGLGYGYTF	TGTGCCAGCAGACGCACAGGGTTAGGCTATGGCTACACCTTC
-	TRBV11-2	TRBJ2-2	15	-	CASSFSSTGPGELFF	TGTGCCAGCAGCTTCTCATCCACCGGCCCCGGGGAGCTGTTTTTT
many	TRBV10-3	TRBJ1-6	15	TRBD1	CATGQGIGGNSPLHF	TGTGCCACAGGACAGGGGATCGGGGGTAATTCACCCCTCCACTTT
many	TRBV13	TRBJ2-7	14	-	CASSLKGGSYEQYF	TGTGCCAGCAGCTTAAAGGGTGGCTCCTACGAGCAGTACTTC
once	TRBV27	TRBJ1-2	15	-	CASSLSMLGTGGYTF	TGTGCCAGCAGTTTATCGATGCTTGGTACTGGTGGCTACACCTTC
few	TRBV11-2	TRBJ1-5	15	-	CASSLMPGSNQPQHF	TGTGCCAGCAGCTTAATGCCAGGGTCCAATCAGCCCCAGCATTTT
many	TRBV9	TRBJ1-2	13	-	CASSNRGLYGYTF	TGTGCCAGCAGCAATAGGGGCCTTTATGGCTACACCTTC
many	TRBV25-1	TRBJ2-7	16	TRBD1	CASSDPTGTVTYEQYF	TGTGCCAGCAGTGATCCGACCGGGACAGTGACTTACGAGCAGTACTTC
-	TRBV9	TRBJ2-2	16	TRBD2	CASSVESGTSTGELFF	TGTGCCAGCAGCGTAGAAAGTGGGACTAGTACCGGGGAGCTGTTTTTT
few	TRBV7-2	TRBJ1-2	15	-	CASSSIKDSPYGYTF	TGTGCCAGCAGCTCGATTAAGGACAGCCCCTATGGCTACACCTTC
-	TRBV20-1	TRBJ2-4	14	-	CSARAGQGWNIQYF	TGCAGTGCTAGAGCTGGCCAAGGTTGGAACATTCAGTACTTC